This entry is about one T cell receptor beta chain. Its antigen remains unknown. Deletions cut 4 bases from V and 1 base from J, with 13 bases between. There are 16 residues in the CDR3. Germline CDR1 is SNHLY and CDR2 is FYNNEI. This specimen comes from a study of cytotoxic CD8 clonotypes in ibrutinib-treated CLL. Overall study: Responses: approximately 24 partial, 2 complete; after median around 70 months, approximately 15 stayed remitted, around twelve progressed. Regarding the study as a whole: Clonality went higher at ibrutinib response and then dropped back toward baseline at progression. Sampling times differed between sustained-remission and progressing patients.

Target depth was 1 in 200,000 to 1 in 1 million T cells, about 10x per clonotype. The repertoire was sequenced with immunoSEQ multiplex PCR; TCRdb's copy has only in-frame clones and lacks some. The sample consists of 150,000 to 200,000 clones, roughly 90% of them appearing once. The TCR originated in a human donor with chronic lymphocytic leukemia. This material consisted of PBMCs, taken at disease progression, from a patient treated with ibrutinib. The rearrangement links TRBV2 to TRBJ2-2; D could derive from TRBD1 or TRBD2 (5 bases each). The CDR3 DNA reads TGTGCCAGCAGTGCCAGGGTAGCGAGGAACACCGGGGAGCTGTTTTTT. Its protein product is CASSARVARNTGELFF.